The text below deals with one T cell receptor (beta chain). CD45RO-negative CD8 cells positively selected for CCR7 made up the naive population, which excluded terminally differentiated effector memory CD45RA+ cells. Donors had no recently reported acute infections or vaccinations and were HIV-negative. The study drew all its donors from Caucasian adults living in Nashville, Tennessee. The data belong to a study of shared clonotypes between healthy human individuals. CDR1 and CDR2 from the germline V gene are LGHNA and YSLEER. CDR3 size: 17 residues. V was pared by 0 bases and J by 4 bases, with 18 bases between. A deep-level run was used for the assay. Generated by immunoSEQ multiplex PCR, the TCRdb table keeps only in-frame clones and is missing some. The sample includes around 2.1 million clones, more than 85% of them seen just once.

The TCR originated in a man aged 18 to 30 in good health. Some clones in this sample may be carry-over from other donors' samples. The chain uses TRBV4-3 and TRBJ1-2, with D possibly being TRBD1 (6 bases). Specimen: naive CD8+ T cells from PBMCs. The CDR3 reads CASSQDGADSGGYGYTF. The DNA for the CDR3 is TGCGCCAGCAGCCAAGATGGCGCGGACAGTGGAGGCTATGGCTACACCTTC.